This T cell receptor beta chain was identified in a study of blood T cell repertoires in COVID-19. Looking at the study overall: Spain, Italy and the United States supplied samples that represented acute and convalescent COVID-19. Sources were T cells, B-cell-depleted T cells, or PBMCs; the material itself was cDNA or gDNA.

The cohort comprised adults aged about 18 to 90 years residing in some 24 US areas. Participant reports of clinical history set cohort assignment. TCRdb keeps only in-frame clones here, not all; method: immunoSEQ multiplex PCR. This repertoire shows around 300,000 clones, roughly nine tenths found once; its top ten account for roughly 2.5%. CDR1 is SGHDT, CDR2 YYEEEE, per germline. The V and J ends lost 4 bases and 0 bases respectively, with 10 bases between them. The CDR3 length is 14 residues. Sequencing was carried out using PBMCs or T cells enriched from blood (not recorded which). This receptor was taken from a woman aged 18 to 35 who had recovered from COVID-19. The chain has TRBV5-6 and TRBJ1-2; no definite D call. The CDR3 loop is CASSPPRANYGYTF. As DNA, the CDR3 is TGTGCCAGCAGCCCCCCCCGGGCTAACTATGGCTACACCTTC.